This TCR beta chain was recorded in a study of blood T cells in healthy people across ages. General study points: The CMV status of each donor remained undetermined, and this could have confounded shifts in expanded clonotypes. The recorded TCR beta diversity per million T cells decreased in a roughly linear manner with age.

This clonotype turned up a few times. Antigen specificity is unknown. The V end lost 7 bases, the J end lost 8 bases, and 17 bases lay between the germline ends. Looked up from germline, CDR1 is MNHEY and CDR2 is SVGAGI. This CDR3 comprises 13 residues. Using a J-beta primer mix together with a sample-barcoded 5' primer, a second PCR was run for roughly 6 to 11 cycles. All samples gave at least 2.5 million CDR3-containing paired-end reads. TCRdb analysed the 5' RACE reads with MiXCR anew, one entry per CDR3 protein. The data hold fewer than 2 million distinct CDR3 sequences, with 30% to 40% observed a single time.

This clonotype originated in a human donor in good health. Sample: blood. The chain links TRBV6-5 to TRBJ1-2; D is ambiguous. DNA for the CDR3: TGTGCCAGCACCTTACCGGGCCTCCGGGGCTACACCTTC. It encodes CASTLPGLRGYTF.